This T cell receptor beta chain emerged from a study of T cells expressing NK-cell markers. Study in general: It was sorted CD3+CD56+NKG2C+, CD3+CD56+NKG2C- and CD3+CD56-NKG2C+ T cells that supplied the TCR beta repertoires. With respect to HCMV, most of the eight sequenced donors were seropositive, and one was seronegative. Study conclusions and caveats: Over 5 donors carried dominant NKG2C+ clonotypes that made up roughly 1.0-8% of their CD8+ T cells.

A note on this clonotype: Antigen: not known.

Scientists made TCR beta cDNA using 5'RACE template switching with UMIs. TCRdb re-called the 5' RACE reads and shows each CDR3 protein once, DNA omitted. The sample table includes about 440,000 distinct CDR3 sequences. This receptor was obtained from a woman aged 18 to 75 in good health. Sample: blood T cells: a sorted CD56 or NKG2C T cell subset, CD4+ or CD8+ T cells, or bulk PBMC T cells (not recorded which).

The CDR3 sequence is CSVEIGVTDTQYF. The chain carries TRBV29-1 and TRBJ2-3. The V gene's germline CDR1 is SQVTM and CDR2 ANQGSEA. The CDR3 covers 13 residues.